This TCR beta chain was sequenced for a study of blood T cell repertoires in COVID-19. At the level of the study: Whether acute or convalescent, the COVID-19 samples came from the United States, Italy and Spain. PBMCs, B-cell-depleted T cells, or T cells were the source of the cDNA or gDNA that made up the material.

Trimming stripped 4 bases from V and 3 bases from J, with 9 bases between. In germline, CDR1 is LGHDT, CDR2 YNNKEL (reference sequence). CDR3 size: 13 residues. Authors' methods: Researchers report that nucleated cell counts were estimated from reference gene primer amplification. This table comes from immunoSEQ multiplex PCR, and its TCRdb copy is limited to in-frame clones, with some not included. V and J calls plus clone size are reproduced from that table; the DNA served to infer D and trimming. The table lists some 310,000 clones, about nine tenths of them singletons. Points on this clone: This specimen includes other DNA sequences encoding the same CDR3.

The rearrangement links TRBV3-1 (or the pseudogene TRBV3-2) to TRBJ1-2; a weak D match, TRBD1 (5 bases). Input material: peripheral blood. This clonotype was sampled from a woman in her 30s with COVID-19, enrolled during active disease. The CDR3 loop reads CASSPTGDYGYTF. The CDR3 bases are TGTGCCAGCAGCCCCACGGGGGACTATGGCTACACCTTC.